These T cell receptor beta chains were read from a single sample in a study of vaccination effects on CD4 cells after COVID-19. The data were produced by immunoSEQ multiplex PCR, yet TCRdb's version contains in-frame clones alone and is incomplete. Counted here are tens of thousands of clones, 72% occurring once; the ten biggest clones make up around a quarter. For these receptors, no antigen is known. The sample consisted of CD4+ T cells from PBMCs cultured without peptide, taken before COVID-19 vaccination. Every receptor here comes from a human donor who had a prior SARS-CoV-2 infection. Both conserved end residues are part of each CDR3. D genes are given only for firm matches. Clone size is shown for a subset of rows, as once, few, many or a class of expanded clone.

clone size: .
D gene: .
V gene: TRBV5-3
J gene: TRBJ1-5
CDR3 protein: CARSFKGQPQHF
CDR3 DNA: TGTGCCAGAAGCTTTAAAGGCCAGCCCCAGCATTTT

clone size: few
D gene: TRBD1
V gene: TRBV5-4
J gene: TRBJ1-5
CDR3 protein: CASSSDRGNQPQHF
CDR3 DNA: TGTGCCAGCAGCTCGGACAGGGGCAATCAGCCCCAGCATTTT

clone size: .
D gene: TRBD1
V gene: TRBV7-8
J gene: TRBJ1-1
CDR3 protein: CASSSVGQGKAFF
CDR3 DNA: TGTGCCAGCAGCTCTGTTGGACAGGGCAAAGCTTTCTTT

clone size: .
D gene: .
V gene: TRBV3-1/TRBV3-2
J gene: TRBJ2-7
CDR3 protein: CASSQGLGRDEQYF
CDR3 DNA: TGTGCCAGCAGCCAAGGTCTGGGTCGGGACGAGCAGTACTTC

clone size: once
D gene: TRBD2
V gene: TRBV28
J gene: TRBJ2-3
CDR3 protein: CASSWTSTSTQYF
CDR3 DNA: TGTGCCAGCAGTTGGACTAGTACGAGTACGCAGTATTTT

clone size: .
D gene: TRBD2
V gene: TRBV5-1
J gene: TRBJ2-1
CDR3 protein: CASRVGTTSYNEQFF
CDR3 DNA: TGCGCCAGCAGGGTCGGGACTACCTCCTACAATGAGCAGTTCTTC

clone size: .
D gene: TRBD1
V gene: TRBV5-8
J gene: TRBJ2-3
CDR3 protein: CASSFNDDRAADTQYF
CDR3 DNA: TGTGCCAGCAGCTTCAATGACGACAGGGCGGCAGATACGCAGTATTTT

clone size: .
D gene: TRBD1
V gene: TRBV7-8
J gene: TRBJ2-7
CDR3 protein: CASSLPETGALSYEQYF
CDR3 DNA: TGTGCCAGCAGCCTCCCGGAGACAGGGGCTCTCTCCTACGAGCAGTACTTC

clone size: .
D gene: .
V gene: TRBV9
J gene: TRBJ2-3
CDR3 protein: CASSRSGQYTDTQYF
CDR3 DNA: TGTGCCAGCAGCCGCTCGGGACAATACACAGATACGCAGTATTTT

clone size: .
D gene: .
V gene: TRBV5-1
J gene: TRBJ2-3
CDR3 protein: CASSFGGSSTDTQYF
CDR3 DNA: TGCGCCAGCAGCTTTGGCGGGTCTAGCACAGATACGCAGTATTTT

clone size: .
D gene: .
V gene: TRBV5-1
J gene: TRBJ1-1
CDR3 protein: CASSLLGANTEAFF
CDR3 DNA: TGCGCCAGCAGCTTACTAGGGGCGAACACTGAAGCTTTCTTT

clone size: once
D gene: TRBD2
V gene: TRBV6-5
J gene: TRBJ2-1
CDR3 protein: CASSYSITLADNEQFF
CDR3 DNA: TGTGCCAGCAGTTACTCGATTACCCTAGCGGACAATGAGCAGTTCTTC

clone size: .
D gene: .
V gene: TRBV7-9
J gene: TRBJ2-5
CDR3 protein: CASSLRPGRNQETQYF
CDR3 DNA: TGTGCCAGCAGCTTACGCCCGGGCCGGAACCAAGAGACCCAGTACTTC

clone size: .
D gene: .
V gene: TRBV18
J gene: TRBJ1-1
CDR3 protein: CASSPVPPSEAFF
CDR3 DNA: TGTGCCAGCTCACCGGTCCCTCCCTCTGAAGCTTTCTTT

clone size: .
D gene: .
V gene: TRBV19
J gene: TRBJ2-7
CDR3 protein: CASSPRGGPYEQYF
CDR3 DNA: TGTGCCAGTAGTCCCCGGGGCGGACCCTACGAGCAGTACTTC

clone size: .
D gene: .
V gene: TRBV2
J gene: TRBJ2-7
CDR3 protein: CASKLTGSSYEQYF
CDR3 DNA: TGTGCCAGCAAATTGACAGGCAGCTCCTACGAGCAGTACTTC

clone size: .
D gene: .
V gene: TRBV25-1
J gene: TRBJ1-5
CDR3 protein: CASSEAGKGAQPQHF
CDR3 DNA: TGTGCCAGCAGTGAAGCCGGGAAAGGGGCCCAGCCCCAGCATTTT

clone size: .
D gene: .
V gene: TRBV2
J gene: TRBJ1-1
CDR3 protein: CASSAGNTEAFF
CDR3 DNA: TGTGCCAGCAGTGCGGGGAACACTGAAGCTTTCTTT

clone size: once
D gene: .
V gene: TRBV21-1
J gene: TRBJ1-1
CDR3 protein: CASSLRDRTPPRAEAFF
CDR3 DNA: TGTGCCAGCAGCCTCCGGGACAGGACCCCCCCCCGGGCTGAAGCTTTCTTT

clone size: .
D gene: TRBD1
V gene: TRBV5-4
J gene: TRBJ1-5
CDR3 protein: CASSYYKGANNQPQHF
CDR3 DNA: TGTGCCAGCAGCTATTACAAGGGGGCTAACAATCAGCCCCAGCATTTT

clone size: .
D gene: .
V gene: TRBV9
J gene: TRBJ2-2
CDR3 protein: CASSVAVNTGELFF
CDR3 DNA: TGTGCCAGCAGCGTAGCGGTAAATACCGGGGAGCTGTTTTTT

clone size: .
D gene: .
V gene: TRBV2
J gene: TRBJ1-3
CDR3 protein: CASLEQLSGNTIYF
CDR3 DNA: TGTGCCAGCTTGGAACAGCTCTCTGGAAACACCATATATTTT

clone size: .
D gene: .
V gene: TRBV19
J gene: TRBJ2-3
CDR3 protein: CASSTPGVTDTQYF
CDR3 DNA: TGTGCCAGTAGTACCCCAGGGGTCACAGATACGCAGTATTTT

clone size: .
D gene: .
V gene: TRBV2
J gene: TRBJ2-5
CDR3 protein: CASSRTRSQETQYF
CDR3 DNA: TGTGCCAGCAGTCGAACCCGTTCCCAAGAGACCCAGTACTTC

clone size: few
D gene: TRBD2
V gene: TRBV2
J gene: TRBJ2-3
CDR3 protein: CASRAGTSDTDTQYF
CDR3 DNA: TGTGCCAGCAGGGCCGGGACTAGCGACACAGATACGCAGTATTTT

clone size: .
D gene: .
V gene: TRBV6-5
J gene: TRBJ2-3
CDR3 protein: CASRGGRGGPDTQYF
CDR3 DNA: TGTGCCAGCAGAGGGGGCAGGGGAGGCCCAGATACGCAGTATTTT

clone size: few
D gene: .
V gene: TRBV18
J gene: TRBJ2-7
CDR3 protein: CASSPSASSYEQYF
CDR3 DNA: TGTGCCAGCTCACCATCGGCTAGCTCCTACGAGCAGTACTTC